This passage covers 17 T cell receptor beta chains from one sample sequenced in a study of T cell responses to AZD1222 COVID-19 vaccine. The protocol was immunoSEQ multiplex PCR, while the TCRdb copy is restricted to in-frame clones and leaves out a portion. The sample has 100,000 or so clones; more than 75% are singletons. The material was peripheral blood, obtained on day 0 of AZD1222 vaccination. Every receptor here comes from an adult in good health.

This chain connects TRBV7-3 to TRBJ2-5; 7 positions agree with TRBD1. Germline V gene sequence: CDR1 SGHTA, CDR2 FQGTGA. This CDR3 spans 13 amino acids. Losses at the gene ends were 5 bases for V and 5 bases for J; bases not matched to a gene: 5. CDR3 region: CASSTTGSETQYF. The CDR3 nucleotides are TGTGCCAGCAGCACGACAGGGAGTGAGACCCAGTACTTC.

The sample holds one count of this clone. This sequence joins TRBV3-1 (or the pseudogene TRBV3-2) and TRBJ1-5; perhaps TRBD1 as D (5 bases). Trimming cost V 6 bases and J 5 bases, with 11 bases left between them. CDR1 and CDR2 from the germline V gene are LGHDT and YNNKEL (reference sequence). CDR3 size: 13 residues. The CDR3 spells CASSQGMYQPQHF. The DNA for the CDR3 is TGTGCCAGCAGTCAGGGAATGTATCAGCCCCAGCATTTT.

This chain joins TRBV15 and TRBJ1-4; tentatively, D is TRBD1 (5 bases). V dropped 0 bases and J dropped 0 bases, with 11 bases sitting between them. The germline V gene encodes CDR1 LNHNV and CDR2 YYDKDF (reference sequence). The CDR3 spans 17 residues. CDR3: CATSRDIMGATNEKLFF. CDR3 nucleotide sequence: TGTGCCACCAGCAGAGATATAATGGGGGCAACTAATGAAAAACTGTTTTTT.

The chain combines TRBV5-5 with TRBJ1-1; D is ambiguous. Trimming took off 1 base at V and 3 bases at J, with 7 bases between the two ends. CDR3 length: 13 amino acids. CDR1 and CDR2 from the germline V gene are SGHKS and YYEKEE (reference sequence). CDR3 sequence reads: CASSLSWYTEAFF. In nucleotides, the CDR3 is TGTGCCAGCAGCTTGTCCTGGTACACTGAAGCTTTCTTT.

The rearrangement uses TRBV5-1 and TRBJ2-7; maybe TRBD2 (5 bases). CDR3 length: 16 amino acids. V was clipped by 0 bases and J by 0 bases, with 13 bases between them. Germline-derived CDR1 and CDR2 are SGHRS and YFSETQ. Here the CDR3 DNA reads TGCGCCAGCAGCTTGGGAGGTGTGGGGAGCTCCTACGAGCAGTACTTC. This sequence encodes CASSLGGVGSSYEQYF.

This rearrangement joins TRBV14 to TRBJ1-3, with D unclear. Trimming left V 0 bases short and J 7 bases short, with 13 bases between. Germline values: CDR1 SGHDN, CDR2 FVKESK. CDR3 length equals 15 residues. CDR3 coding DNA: TGTGCCAGCAGCCAAGATCACGGCAGTTGGAACACCATATATTTT. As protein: CASSQDHGSWNTIYF.

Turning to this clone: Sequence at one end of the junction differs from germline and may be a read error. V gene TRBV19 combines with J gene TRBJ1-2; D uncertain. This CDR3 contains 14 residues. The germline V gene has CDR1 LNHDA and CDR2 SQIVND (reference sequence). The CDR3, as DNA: TGTGCCAGTCGAGACGTCGGTCGCTCCCAGCGTATCCGCTTC. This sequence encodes CASRDVGRSQRIRF. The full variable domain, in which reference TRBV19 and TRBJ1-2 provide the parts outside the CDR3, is DGGITQSPKYLFRKEGQNVTLSCEQNLNHDAMYWYRQDPGQGLRLIYYSQIVNDFQKGDIAEGYSVSREKKESFPLTVTSAQKNPTAFYLCASRDVGRSQRIRFGSGTRLTVV.

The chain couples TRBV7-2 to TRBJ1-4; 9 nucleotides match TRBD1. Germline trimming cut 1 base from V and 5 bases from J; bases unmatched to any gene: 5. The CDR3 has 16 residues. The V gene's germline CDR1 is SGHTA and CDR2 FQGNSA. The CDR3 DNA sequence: TGTGCCAGCAGCTTAGGGGCCGGGACAGGGAATGAAAAACTGTTTTTT. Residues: CASSLGAGTGNEKLFF.

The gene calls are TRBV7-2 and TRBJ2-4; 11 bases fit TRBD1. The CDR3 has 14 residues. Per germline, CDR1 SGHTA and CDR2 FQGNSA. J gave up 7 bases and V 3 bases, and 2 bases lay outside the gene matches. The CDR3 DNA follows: TGTGCCAGCAGCTTGGACAGGGGGCGGAACATTCAGTACTTC. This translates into CASSLDRGRNIQYF.

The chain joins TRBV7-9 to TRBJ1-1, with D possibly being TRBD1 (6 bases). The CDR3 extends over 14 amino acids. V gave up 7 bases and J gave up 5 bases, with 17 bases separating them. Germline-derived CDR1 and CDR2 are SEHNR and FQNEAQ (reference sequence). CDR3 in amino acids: CASTLGGAGTEAFF. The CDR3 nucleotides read TGTGCCAGCACTCTAGGGGGGGCTGGTACTGAAGCTTTCTTT.

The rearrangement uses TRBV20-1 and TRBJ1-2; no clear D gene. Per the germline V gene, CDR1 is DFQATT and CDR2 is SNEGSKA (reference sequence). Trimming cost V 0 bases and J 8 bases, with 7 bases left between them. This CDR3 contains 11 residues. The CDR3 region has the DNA TGCAGTGCTAGAGATAGCGAGGGCTACACCTTC. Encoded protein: CSARDSEGYTF.

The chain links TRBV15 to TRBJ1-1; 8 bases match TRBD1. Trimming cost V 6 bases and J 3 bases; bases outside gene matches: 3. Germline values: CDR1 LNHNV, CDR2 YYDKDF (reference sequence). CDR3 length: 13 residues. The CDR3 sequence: CATSGQGDTEAFF. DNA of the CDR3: TGTGCCACCAGTGGACAGGGAGACACTGAAGCTTTCTTT.

CDR3 sequence (DNA): TGTGCCAGCAGCTTTAGCGGGGGGGAGTACAATGAGCAGTTCTTC. Translation: CASSFSGGEYNEQFF. This chain links TRBV7-3 with TRBJ2-1; 11 positions match TRBD2. J was trimmed by 4 bases and V by 3 bases; bases with no gene match: 2. Germline CDR1 and CDR2: SGHTA and FQGTGA. The CDR3 loop spans 15 amino acids.

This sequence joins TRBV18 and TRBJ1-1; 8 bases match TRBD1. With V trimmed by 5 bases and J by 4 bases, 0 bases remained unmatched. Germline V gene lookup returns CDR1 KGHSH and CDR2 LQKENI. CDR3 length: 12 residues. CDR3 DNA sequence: TGTGCCAGCTCAGACAGGGGCACTGAAGCTTTCTTT. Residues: CASSDRGTEAFF. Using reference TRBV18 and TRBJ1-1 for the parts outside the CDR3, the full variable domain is NAGVMQNPRHLVRRRGQEARLRCSPMKGHSHVYWYRQLPEEGLKFMVYLQKENIIDESGMPKERFSAEFPKEGPSILRIQQVVRGDSAAYFCASSDRGTEAFFGQGTRLTVV.

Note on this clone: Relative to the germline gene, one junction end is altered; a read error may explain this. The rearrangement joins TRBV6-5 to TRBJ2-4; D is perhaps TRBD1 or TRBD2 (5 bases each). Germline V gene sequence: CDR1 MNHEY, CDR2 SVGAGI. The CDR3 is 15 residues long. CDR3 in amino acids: CASSSPGAKKHSVWF. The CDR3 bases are TGTGCCAGCAGCTCCCCCGGGGCCAAAAAACATTCAGTATGGTTC.

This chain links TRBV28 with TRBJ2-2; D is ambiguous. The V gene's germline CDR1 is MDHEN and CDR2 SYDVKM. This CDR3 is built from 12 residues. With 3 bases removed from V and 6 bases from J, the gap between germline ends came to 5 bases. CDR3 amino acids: CASSLKAGELFF. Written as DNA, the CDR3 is TGTGCCAGCAGTTTGAAGGCCGGGGAGCTGTTTTTT. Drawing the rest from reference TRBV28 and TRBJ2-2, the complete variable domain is DVKVTQSSRYLVKRTGEKVFLECVQDMDHENMFWYRQDPGLGLRLIYFSYDVKMKEKGDIPEGYSVSREKKERFSLILESASTNQTSMYLCASSLKAGELFFGEGSRLTVL.

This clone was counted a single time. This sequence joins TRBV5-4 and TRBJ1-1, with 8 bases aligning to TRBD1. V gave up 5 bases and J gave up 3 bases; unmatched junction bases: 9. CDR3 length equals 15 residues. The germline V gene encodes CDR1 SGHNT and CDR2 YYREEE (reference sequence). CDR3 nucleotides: TGTGCCAGCAGGGGGTGGCAGGGGGCCGACACTGAAGCTTTCTTT. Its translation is CASRGWQGADTEAFF.